This T cell receptor beta chain was found in a study of cytomegalovirus exposure and HLA in healthy donors. Points from the study as a whole: An analysis was carried out at a later point. It showed that HLA-associated TCR beta chains were more clonally expanded than equally common non-associated chains. It was 150 to 200 TCR beta chains that were listed as cytomegalovirus-associated.

In the PCR, 60 Vbeta and 13 Jbeta primers were used. Using immunoSEQ multiplex PCR, the repertoire was profiled, and TCRdb retains in-frame clones only, with some absent. The sample consists of approximately 180,000 clones, 60% to 85% of them appearing once. This clone was seen a single time. Its antigen is undetermined. The sequenced material came from PBMCs. The source is a male donor in good health and CMV-seronegative.

CDR3 sequence: CASSLQAEVYGYTF. DNA for the CDR3: TGTGCCAGCAGTTTGCAGGCGGAGGTCTATGGCTACACCTTC. V gene TRBV28 combines with J gene TRBJ1-2; unclear D gene. The length of the CDR3 is 14 residues. The germline V and J ends were trimmed by 3 bases and 4 bases, with 12 bases remaining between them. Germline V gene lookup returns CDR1 MDHEN and CDR2 SYDVKM.